The sequence of this TCR beta chain was determined in a study of CD8 T cells in Susac syndrome. Whole-study context: Blood was drawn from patients with Susac syndrome. At that point, they were therapy-naive, on corticosteroids, or on intravenous immunoglobulin alone. Study-level findings and limits: The TCR sequencing and HLA analysis in the study involved a relatively small number of individuals, as the study acknowledged.

Random hexamers served to reverse transcribe roughly 0.5 to 1 ug RNA. The immunoSEQ assay covered 54 Vbeta and 13 Jbeta segments for CDR3. One entry per CDR3 protein results from TCRdb running MiXCR on the immunoSEQ multiplex PCR reads. The sample shows about 240,000 distinct CDR3 sequences, 90% to 96% of them seen only once. The CDR3 runs 17 residues. Per the germline V gene, CDR1 is SEHNR and CDR2 is FQNEAQ (reference sequence). The V and J ends lost 0 bases and 2 bases, in that order; junction bases with no gene match: 5. Details on this clonotype: Its antigen is currently unknown.

Negative isolation was used for CD8+ and CD4+ T cells and FACS enrichment for TEMRA cells. V is TRBV7-9 and J is TRBJ2-3; TRBD2 matches 10 bases. This TCR was recovered from a human donor with Susac syndrome. Sequencing was carried out using CD4+ T cells from PBMCs. The CDR3: CASSLALAGEITDTQYF. The CDR3 bases are TGTGCCAGCAGCTTAGCGCTAGCGGGAGAGATCACAGATACGCAGTATTTT.